A single sample is the source of the 2 T cell receptor beta chains below, sequenced in a study of CD8 T cells in ankylosing spondylitis. Notes on the study in general: In ankylosing spondylitis blood, a motif of roughly eight highly homologous TCR beta variants appeared characteristic.

TCRdb redid the calling of the 5' RACE reads with MiXCR, one entry per CDR3 protein. Found here are roughly 490,000 distinct CDR3 sequences, about 5.4% of them singletons; the top ten hold approximately 4%. These receptors have no identified antigens. Sequencing input: blood, either unsorted or a sorted T cell fraction (not recorded which). The receptors come from a male donor with ankylosing spondylitis.

This clonotype was detected many times. The CDR3 bases are TGTGCCAGCGCTAAACAGGGGAGTACTGGAAACACCATATATTTT. Its protein is CASAKQGSTGNTIYF. J is TRBJ1-3 and V is TRBV6-1, with TRBD1 matching 7 bases. Unmatched junction bases numbered 9, after V lost 8 bases and J lost 2 bases. CDR1 MNHNS and CDR2 SASEGT come from the germline V gene. The CDR3 extends over 15 amino acids.

This clonotype was found many times. The chain combines TRBV5-1 with TRBJ2-5, with no clear D. V was cut by 1 base and J by 5 bases, with 18 bases left in between. The CDR3 is 16 residues long. CDR1 and CDR2 (germline): SGHRS, YFSETQ. In DNA form, the CDR3 reads TGCGCCAGCAGCTTGTTTGCCTCGATTGGCAGTGAGACCCAGTACTTC. It translates to CASSLFASIGSETQYF.